This TCR beta chain was sequenced during a study of cytomegalovirus exposure and HLA in healthy donors. Study-level results: TCR beta V- and J-gene trimming was later associated with a missense DCLRE1C variant.

13 Jbeta primers and 60 Vbeta primers were used for the PCR. This table comes from immunoSEQ multiplex PCR, and its TCRdb copy is limited to in-frame clones, with some not included. The sample includes fewer than 250,000 clones. Regarding this clone: Its antigen is still unknown.

V shed 0 bases and J shed 5 bases, with 10 bases lying between them. The CDR3 runs to 14 residues. Germline V CDR1 and CDR2: SGHDN, FVKESK. The sample consisted of PBMCs. The V and J genes are TRBV14 and TRBJ1-1; no clear D. The receptor comes from a woman aged 25 to 39 in good health and CMV-seropositive. The CDR3, as DNA: TGTGCCAGCAGCCAAGATCCGGGGATGACTGAAGCTTTCTTT. It codes for CASSQDPGMTEAFF.